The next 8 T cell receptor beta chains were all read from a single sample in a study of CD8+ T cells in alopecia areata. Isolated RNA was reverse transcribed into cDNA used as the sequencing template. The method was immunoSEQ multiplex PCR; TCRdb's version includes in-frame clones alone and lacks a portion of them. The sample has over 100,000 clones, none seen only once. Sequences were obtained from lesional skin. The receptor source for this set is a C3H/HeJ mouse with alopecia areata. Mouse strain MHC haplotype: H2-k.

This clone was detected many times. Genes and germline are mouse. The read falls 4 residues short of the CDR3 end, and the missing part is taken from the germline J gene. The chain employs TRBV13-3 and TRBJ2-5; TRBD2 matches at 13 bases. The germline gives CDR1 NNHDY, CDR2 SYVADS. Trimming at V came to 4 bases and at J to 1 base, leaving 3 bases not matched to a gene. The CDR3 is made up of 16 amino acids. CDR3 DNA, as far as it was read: TGTGCCAGCAGTCCCGGGACTGGGGGGGACCAAGAC. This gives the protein CASSPGTGGDQD. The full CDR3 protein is CASSPGTGGDQDTQYF.

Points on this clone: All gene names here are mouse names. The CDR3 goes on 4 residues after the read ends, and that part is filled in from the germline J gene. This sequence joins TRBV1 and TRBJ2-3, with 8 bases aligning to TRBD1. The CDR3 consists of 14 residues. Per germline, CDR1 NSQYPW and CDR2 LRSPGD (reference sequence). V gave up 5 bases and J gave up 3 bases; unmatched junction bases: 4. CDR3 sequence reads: CTCSQGAGAETLYF. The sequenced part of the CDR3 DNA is TGCACCTGCAGTCAGGGGGCGGGGGCAGAA.

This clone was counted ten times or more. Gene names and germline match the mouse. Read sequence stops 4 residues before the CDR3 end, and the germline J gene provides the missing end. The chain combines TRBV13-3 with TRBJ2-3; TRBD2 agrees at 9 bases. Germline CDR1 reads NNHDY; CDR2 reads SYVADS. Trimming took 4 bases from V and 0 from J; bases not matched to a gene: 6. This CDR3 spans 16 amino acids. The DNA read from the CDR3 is TGTGCCAGCAGTATACAGACTGGGGGCAGTGCAGAA. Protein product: CASSIQTGGSAE. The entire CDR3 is CASSIQTGGSAETLYF.

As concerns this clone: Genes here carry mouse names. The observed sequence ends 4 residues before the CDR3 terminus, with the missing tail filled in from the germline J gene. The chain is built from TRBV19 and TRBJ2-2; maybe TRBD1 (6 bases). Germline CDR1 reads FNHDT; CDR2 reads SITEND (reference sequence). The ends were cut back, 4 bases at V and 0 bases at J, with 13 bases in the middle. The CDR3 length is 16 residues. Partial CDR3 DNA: TGTGCCAGCAGTCGAAAGACAGGAACAAACACCGGG. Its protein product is CASSRKTGTNTG. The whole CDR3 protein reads CASSRKTGTNTGQLYF.

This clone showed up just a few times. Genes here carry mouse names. The chain's CDR3 is CTCSADGQGGYEQYF. CDR3 bases read: TGCACCTGCAGTGCAGATGGACAGGGTGGCTAT. The chain uses TRBV1 and TRBJ2-7, with 8 bases aligning to TRBD1. The read falls 4 residues short of the CDR3 end, and the missing part is taken from the germline J gene. Germline V gives CDR1 NSQYPW, CDR2 LRSPGD (reference sequence). This CDR3 is 15 amino acids long. V was pared by 0 bases and J by 3 bases, with 4 bases of the junction left unmatched.

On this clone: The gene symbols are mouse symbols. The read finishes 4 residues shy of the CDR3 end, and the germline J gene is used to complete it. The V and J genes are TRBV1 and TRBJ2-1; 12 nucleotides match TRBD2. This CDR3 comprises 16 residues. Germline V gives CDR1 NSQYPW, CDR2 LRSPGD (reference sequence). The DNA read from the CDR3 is TGCACCTGCAGTGCAGATCGACTGGGGGGGCGTCCT. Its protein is CTCSADRLGGRP. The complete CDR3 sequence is CTCSADRLGGRPEQFF.

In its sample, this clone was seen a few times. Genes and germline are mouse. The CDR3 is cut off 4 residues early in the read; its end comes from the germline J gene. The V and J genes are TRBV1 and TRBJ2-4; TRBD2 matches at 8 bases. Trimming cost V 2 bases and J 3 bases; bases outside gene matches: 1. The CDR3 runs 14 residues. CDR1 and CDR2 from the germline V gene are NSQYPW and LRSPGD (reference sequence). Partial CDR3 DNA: TGCACCTGCAGTGCACTGGGGGGACAAAAC. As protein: CTCSALGGQN. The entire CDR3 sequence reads CTCSALGGQNTLYF.

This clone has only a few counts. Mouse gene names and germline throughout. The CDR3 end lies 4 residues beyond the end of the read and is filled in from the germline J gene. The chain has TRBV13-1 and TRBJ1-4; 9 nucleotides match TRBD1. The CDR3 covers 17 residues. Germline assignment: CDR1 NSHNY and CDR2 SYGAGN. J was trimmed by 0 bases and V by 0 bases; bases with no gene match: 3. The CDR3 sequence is CASSDAQGAISNERLFF. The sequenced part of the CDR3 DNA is TGTGCCAGCAGTGATGCACAGGGGGCGATTTCCAACGAA.